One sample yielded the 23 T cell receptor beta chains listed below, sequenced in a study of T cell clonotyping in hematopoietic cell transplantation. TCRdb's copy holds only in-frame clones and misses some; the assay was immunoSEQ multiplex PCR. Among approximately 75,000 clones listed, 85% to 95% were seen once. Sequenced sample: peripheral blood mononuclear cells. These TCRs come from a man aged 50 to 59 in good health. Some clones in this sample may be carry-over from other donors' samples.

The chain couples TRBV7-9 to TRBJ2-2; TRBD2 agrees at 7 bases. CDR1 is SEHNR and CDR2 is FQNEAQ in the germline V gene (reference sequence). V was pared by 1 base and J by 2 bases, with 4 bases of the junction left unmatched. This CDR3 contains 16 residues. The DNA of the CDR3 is TGTGCCAGCAGCTTAGTTCTAGCGGACAACACCGGGGAGCTGTTTTTT. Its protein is CASSLVLADNTGELFF.

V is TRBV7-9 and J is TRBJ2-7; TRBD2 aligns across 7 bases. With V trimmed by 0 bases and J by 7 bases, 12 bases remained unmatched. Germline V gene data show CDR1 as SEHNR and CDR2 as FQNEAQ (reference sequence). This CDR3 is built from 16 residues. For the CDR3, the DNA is TGTGCCAGCAGCTTAGCGGGAGGGCCCTCAGTAAGGGAGCAGTACTTC. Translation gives CASSLAGGPSVREQYF.

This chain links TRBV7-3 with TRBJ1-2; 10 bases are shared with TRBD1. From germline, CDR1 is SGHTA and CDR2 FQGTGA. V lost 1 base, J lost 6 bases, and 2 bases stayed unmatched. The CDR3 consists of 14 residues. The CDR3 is CASSLRDRGHGYTF. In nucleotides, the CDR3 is TGTGCCAGCAGCTTAAGGGACAGGGGCCATGGCTACACCTTC.

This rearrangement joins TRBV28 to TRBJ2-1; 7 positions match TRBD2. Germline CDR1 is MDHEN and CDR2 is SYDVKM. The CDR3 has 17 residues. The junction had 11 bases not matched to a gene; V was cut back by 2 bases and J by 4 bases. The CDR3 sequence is CASSLPLAEGRYNEQFF. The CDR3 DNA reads TGTGCCAGCAGTTTACCCCTAGCGGAGGGACGGTACAATGAGCAGTTCTTC.

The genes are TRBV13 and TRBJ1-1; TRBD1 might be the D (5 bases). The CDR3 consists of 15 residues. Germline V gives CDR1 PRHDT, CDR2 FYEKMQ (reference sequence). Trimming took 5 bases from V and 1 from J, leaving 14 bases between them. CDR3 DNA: TGTGCCAGCAGCCTCGGGCGAGGGACGAACACTGAAGCTTTCTTT. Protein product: CASSLGRGTNTEAFF.

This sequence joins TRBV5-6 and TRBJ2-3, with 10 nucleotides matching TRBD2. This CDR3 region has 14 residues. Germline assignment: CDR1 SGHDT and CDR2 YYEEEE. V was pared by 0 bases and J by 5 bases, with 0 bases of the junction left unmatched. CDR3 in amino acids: CASSLGLAGDTQYF. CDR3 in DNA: TGTGCCAGCAGCTTGGGACTAGCGGGAGATACGCAGTATTTT.

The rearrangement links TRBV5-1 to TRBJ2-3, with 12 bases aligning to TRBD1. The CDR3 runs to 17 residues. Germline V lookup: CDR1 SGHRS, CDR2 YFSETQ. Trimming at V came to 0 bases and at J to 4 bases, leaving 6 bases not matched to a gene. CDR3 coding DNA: TGCGCCAGCAGCTTGGCGGGGGGACAGGGGGCTTCAGATACGCAGTATTTT. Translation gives CASSLAGGQGASDTQYF.

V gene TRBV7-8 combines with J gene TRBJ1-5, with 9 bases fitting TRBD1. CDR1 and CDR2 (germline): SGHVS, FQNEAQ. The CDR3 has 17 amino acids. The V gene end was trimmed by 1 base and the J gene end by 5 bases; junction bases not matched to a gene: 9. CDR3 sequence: CASSLVIGTGYDQPQHF. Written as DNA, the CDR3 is TGTGCCAGCAGCTTAGTCATAGGGACAGGGTACGATCAGCCCCAGCATTTT.

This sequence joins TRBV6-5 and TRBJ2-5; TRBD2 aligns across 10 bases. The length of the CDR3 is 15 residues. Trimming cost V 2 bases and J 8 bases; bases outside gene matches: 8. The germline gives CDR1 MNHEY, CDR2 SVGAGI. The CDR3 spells CASSYEAGGPRTQYF. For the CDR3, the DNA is TGTGCCAGCAGTTACGAAGCGGGGGGGCCTAGAACCCAGTACTTC.

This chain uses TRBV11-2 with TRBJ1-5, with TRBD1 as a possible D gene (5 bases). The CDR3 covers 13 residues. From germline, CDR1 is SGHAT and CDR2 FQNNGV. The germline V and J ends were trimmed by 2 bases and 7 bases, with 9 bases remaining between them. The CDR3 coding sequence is TGTGCCAGCAGCTTACAGGGCGGCCAGCCCCAGCATTTT. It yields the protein CASSLQGGQPQHF. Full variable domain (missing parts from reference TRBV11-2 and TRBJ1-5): EAGVAQSPRYKIIEKRQSVAFWCNPISGHATLYWYQQILGQGPKLLIQFQNNGVVDDSQLPKDRFSAERLKGVDSTLKIQPAKLEDSAVYLCASSLQGGQPQHFGDGTRLSIL.

Here the CDR3 reads CASSLNVDTQYF. The DNA of the CDR3 is TGTGCCAGCAGCTTAAATGTGGATACGCAGTATTTT. V and J are TRBV7-2 and TRBJ2-3, with D unclear. V gave up 2 bases and J gave up 6 bases, with 6 bases separating them. The CDR3 contains 12 residues. In germline, CDR1 is SGHTA, CDR2 FQGNSA.

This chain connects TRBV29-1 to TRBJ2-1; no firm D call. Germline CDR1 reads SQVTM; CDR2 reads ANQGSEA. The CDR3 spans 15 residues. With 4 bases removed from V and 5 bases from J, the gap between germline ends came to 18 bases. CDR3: CSVAYSPRSDNEQFF. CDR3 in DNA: TGCAGCGTTGCCTACAGCCCCCGTTCTGACAATGAGCAGTTCTTC.

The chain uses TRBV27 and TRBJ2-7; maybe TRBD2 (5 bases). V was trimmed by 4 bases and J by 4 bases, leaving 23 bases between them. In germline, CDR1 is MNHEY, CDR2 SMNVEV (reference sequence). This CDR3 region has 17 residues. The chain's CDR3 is CASSSGSLDYPPYEQYF. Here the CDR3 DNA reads TGTGCCAGCAGTTCGGGCTCACTAGACTACCCACCGTACGAGCAGTACTTC.

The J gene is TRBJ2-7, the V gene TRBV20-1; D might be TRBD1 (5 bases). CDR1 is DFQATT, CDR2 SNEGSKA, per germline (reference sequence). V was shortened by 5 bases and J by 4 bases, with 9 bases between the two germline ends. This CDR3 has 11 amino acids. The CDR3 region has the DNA TGCAGTGCTCCCGGACAATACGAGCAGTACTTC. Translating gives CSAPGQYEQYF.

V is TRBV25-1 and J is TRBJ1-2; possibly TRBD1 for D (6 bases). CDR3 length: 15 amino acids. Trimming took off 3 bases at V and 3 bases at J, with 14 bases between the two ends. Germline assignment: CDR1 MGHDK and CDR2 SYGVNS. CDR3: CASSDQGRYDYGYTF. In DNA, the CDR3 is TGTGCCAGCAGTGATCAGGGGCGCTATGACTATGGCTACACCTTC.

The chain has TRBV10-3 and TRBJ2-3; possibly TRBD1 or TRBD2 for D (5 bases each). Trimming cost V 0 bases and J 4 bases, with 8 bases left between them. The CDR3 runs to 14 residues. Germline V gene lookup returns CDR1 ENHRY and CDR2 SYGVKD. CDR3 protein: CAISESRGADTQYF. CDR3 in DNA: TGTGCCATCAGTGAGTCGAGGGGAGCAGATACGCAGTATTTT.

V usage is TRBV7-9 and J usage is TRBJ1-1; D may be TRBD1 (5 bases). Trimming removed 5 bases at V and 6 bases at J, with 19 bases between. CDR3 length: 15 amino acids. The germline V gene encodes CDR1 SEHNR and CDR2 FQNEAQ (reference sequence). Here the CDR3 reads CASSPRGAGSAEAFF. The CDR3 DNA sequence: TGTGCCAGCAGCCCCAGAGGGGCAGGGAGCGCTGAAGCTTTCTTT.

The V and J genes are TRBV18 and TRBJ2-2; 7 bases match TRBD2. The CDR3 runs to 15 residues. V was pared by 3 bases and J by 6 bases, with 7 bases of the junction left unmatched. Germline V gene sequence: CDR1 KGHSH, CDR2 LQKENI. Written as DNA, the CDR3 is TGTGCCAGCTCACCGCCTAGCGGATGGTCCGGGGAGCTGTTTTTT. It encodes CASSPPSGWSGELFF. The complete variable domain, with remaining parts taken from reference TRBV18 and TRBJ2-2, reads NAGVMQNPRHLVRRRGQEARLRCSPMKGHSHVYWYRQLPEEGLKFMVYLQKENIIDESGMPKERFSAEFPKEGPSILRIQQVVRGDSAAYFCASSPPSGWSGELFFGEGSRLTVL.

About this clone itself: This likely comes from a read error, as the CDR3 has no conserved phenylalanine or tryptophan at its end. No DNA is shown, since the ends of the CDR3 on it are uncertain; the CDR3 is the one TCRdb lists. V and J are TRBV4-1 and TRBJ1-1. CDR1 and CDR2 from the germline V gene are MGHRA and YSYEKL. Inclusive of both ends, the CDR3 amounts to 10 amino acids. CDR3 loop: CASSQETPSR.

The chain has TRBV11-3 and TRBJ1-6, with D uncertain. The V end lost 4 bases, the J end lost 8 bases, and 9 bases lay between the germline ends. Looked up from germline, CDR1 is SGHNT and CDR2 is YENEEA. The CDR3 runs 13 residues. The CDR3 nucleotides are TGTGCCAGCAGCTCCCGACAAGATTCACCCCTCCACTTT. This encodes CASSSRQDSPLHF.

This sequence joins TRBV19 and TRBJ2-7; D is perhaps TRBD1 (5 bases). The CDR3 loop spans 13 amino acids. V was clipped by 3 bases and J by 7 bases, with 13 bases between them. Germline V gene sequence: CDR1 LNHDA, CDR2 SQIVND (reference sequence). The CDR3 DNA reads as TGTGCCAGTAGTATTGGCAGGGTGGGGGAGCAGTACTTC. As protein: CASSIGRVGEQYF.

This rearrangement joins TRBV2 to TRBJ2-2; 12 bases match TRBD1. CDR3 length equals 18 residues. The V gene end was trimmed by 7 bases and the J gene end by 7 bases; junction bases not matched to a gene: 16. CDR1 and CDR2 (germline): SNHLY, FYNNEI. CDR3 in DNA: TGTGCCAGCATGGGAGGTGGGACAGGGGGCACAGGGATCGGGGAGCTGTTTTTT. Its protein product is CASMGGGTGGTGIGELFF.

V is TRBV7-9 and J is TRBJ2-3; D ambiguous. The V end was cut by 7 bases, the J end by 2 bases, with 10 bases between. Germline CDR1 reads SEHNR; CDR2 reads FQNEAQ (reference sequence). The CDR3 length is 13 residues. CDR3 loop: CASTGVYTDTQYF. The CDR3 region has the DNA TGTGCCAGCACTGGGGTATACACAGATACGCAGTATTTT.